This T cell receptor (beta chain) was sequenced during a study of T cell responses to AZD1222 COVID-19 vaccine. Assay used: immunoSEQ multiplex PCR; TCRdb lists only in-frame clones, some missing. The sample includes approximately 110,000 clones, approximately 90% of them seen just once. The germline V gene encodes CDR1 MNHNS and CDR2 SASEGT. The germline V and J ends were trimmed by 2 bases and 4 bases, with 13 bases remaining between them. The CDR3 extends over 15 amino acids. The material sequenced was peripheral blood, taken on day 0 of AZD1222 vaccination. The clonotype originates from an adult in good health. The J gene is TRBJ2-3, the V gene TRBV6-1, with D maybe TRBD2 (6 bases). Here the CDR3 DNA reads TGTGCCAGCAGTGAATCCGGAGGCGGGGCAGATACGCAGTATTTT. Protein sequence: CASSESGGGADTQYF.